The 9 T cell receptor beta chains presented below share a single source sample, sequenced in a study of OX40 agonist ivuxolimab in advanced cancers. Generated by immunoSEQ multiplex PCR, the TCRdb table keeps only in-frame clones and is missing some. This table holds roughly 68,000 clones, 85% to 90% found once. The material was CD4+ or CD8+ T cells sorted from blood, obtained in a trial of the OX40 agonist ivuxolimab. The receptors derive from an adult with an advanced solid tumor such as melanoma, head and neck, liver or kidney cancer.

This chain links TRBV7-8 with TRBJ1-1; no clear D gene. Germline V gene data show CDR1 as SGHVS and CDR2 as FQNEAQ. This CDR3 is built from 14 residues. The V end lost 1 base, the J end lost 4 bases, and 10 bases lay between the germline ends. CDR3 loop: CASSLVRVPTEAFF. The CDR3 coding sequence is TGTGCCAGCAGCTTAGTCCGGGTCCCCACTGAAGCTTTCTTT.

J is TRBJ2-3 and V is TRBV7-3, with 9 bases that match TRBD1. Unmatched junction bases numbered 8, after V lost 4 bases and J lost 6 bases. The germline gives CDR1 SGHTA, CDR2 FQGTGA. There are 15 residues in the CDR3. In nucleotides, the CDR3 is TGTGCCAGCAGCTCCGGACAGGGGAAGGGGGATACGCAGTATTTT. It is translated as CASSSGQGKGDTQYF.

The chain employs TRBV4-1 and TRBJ2-7; D is perhaps TRBD1 or TRBD2 (5 bases each). This CDR3 comprises 16 residues. V lost 1 base to trimming and J lost 4 bases, with 17 bases between them. The germline V gene has CDR1 MGHRA and CDR2 YSYEKL. CDR3 sequence reads: CASSQGNSGPFYEQYF. CDR3 bases: TGCGCCAGCAGCCAAGGTAACTCGGGACCGTTTTACGAGCAGTACTTC.

This chain links TRBV5-1 with TRBJ2-3, with D unclear. CDR3 size: 13 residues. V lost 5 bases and J 0 bases, leaving 7 bases between the germline ends. Germline CDR1 reads SGHRS; CDR2 reads YFSETQ. The DNA for the CDR3 is TGCGCCAGCAGTGACCCTAGCACAGATACGCAGTATTTT. Encoded protein: CASSDPSTDTQYF.

The rearrangement links TRBV4-1 to TRBJ1-2; no clear D gene. Germline V gene sequence: CDR1 MGHRA, CDR2 YSYEKL. The CDR3 spans 16 residues. With 1 base removed from V and 4 bases from J, the gap between germline ends came to 16 bases. The CDR3 loop reads CASSQVAHSTTYGYTF. Here the CDR3 DNA reads TGCGCCAGCAGCCAAGTGGCCCATTCTACGACCTATGGCTACACCTTC.

V usage is TRBV19 and J usage is TRBJ1-4; D ambiguous. Germline CDR1 LNHDA, CDR2 SQIVND (reference sequence). The CDR3 consists of 15 residues. The V end was cut by 0 bases, the J end by 5 bases, with 10 bases between. The CDR3 region is CASSIDMEFNEKLFF. The CDR3 DNA is TGTGCCAGTAGTATAGATATGGAGTTCAATGAAAAACTGTTTTTT.

V gene TRBV9 combines with J gene TRBJ2-3, with no clear D. The length of the CDR3 is 12 residues. Germline values: CDR1 SGDLS, CDR2 YYNGEE. V gave up 1 base and J gave up 2 bases, with 2 bases separating them. The CDR3 DNA sequence: TGTGCCAGCAGCGTATTCACAGATACGCAGTATTTT. Translating it yields CASSVFTDTQYF.

This rearrangement joins TRBV27 to TRBJ1-5, with 8 bases lining up with TRBD1. Germline V gene data show CDR1 as MNHEY and CDR2 as SMNVEV (reference sequence). V gave up 4 bases and J gave up 6 bases; unmatched junction bases: 8. This CDR3 comprises 15 residues. CDR3 amino acids: CASSSSGGLGQPQHF. Written as DNA, the CDR3 is TGTGCCAGCAGTTCGTCAGGGGGCTTAGGTCAGCCCCAGCATTTT.

The chain combines TRBV18 with TRBJ1-2; no reliable D call. The germline V gene has CDR1 KGHSH and CDR2 LQKENI. V lost 0 bases and J 4 bases, leaving 12 bases between the germline ends. The CDR3 is 15 residues long. CDR3 sequence reads: CASSPPASGLYGYTF. CDR3 nucleotide sequence: TGTGCCAGCTCACCACCGGCCAGTGGCCTCTATGGCTACACCTTC.